This T cell receptor beta chain was captured by sequencing in a study of blood T cells in healthy people across ages. Then a second PCR, running roughly 7 to 11 cycles, was carried out with a sample-barcoded 5' primer and a J-beta primer mix. Every single cDNA molecule received a tag from a template-switch adaptor with 12 random nucleotides. TCRdb analysed the 5' RACE reads with MiXCR anew, one entry per CDR3 protein. Of 550,000 to 650,000 distinct CDR3 sequences in the sample, 27% were seen once. CDR1 SGHRS and CDR2 YFSETQ come from the germline V gene. The CDR3 consists of 15 residues. These records were also assigned to another study, of T cells of mothers and their children. According to that study: There were over 8.5 million TCR beta CDR3 reads from each mother and 2.5 million to 3.5 million from each child.

The V gene is TRBV5-1, the J gene TRBJ2-5, with 7 bases fitting TRBD2. The DNA end is a closer match to TRBJ2-1, so the J assignment may be wrong. The sequence derives from a boy between 2 and 15 years old in good health. The specimen sequenced was blood. CDR3 sequence reads: CASTPLALRGNEQFF. DNA for the CDR3: TGCGCCAGCACCCCACTAGCGCTAAGAGGTAATGAGCAGTTCTTC.